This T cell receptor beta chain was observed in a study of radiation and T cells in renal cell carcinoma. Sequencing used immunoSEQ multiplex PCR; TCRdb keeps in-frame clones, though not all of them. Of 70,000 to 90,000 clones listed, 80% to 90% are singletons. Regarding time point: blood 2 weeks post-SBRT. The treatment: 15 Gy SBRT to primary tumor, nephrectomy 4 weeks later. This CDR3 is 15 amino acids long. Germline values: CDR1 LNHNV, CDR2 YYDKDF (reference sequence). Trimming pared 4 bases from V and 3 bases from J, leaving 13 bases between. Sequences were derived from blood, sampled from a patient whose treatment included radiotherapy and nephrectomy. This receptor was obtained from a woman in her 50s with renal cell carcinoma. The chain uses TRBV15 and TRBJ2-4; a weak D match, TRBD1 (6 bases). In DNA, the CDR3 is TGTGCCACCAGCAACCGACAGGTAGTCAAAAACATTCAGTACTTC. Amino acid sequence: CATSNRQVVKNIQYF. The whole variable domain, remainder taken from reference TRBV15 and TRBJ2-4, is DAMVIQNPRYQVTQFGKPVTLSCSQTLNHNVMYWYQQKSSQAPKLLFHYYDKDFNNEADTPDNFQSRRPNTSFCFLDIRSPGLGDTAMYLCATSNRQVVKNIQYFGAGTRLSVL.